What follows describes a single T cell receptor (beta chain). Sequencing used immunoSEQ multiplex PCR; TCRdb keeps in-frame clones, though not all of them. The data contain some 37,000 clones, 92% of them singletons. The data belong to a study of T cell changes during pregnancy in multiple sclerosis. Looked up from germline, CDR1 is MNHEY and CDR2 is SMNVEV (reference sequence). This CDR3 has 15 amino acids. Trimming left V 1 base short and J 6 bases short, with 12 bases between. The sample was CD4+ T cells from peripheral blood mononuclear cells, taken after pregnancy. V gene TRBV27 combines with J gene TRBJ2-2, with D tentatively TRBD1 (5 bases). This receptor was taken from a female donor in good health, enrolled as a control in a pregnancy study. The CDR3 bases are TGTGCCAGCAGTTTATATGGGGCGGTAGCCGGGGAGCTGTTTTTT. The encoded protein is CASSLYGAVAGELFF.